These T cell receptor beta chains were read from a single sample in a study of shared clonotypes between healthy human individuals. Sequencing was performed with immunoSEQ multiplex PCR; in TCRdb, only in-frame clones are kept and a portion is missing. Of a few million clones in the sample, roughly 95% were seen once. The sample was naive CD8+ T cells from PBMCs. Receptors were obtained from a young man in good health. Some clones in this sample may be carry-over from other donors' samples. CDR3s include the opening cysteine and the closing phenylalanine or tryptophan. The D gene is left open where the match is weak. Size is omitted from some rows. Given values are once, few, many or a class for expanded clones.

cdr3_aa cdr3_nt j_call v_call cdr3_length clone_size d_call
CASSQGPGTGVPEAFF TGCGCCAGCAGCCAAGGGCCTGGGACAGGGGTGCCTGAAGCTTTCTTT TRBJ1-1 TRBV4-1 16 once TRBD1
CSASGTSTSYEQYF TGCAGCGCCTCCGGGACTAGCACATCCTACGAGCAGTACTTC TRBJ2-7 TRBV29-1 14 . TRBD2
CASSPGRSSYEQYF TGTGCCAGCAGCCCCGGACGGAGCTCCTACGAGCAGTACTTC TRBJ2-7 TRBV5-6 14 . .
CASSPQPSRGSYNEQFF TGCGCCAGCAGCCCCCAGCCAAGCAGGGGATCCTACAATGAGCAGTTCTTC TRBJ2-1 TRBV4-1 17 . .
CASRSGTGTWTEAFF TGTGCCAGCAGGTCCGGGACAGGGACTTGGACTGAAGCTTTCTTT TRBJ1-1 TRBV27 15 . TRBD1
CASSFRTSGSIDREQYF TGTGCCAGCAGTTTCCGGACTAGCGGGAGTATTGACCGCGAGCAGTACTTC TRBJ2-7 TRBV28 17 . TRBD2
CASSLVDTQYF TGTGCCAGCAGCCTAGTGGATACGCAGTATTTT TRBJ2-3 TRBV7-9 11 . .
CASSVVSGGGDTQYF TGTGCCAGCAGCGTAGTCAGCGGAGGAGGGGATACGCAGTATTTT TRBJ2-3 TRBV9 15 . .
CASSLGYEQYF TGTGCCAGCAGTTTAGGGTACGAGCAGTACTTC TRBJ2-7 TRBV28 11 few .
CASSYSTPFDEQYF TGTGCCAGCAGTTACTCGACCCCTTTTGACGAGCAGTACTTC TRBJ2-7 TRBV6-6 14 . .
CASSHPTGSEAFF TGCGCCAGCAGCCACCCGACAGGATCTGAAGCTTTCTTT TRBJ1-1 TRBV4-1 13 . .
CASSFLGTGRGGQETQYF TGTGCCAGCAGTTTTCTGGGGACAGGGCGCGGGGGGCAAGAGACCCAGTACTTC TRBJ2-5 TRBV27 18 . .
CASSPPRRSEAFF TGTGCCAGCAGCCCCCCTCGGCGGAGTGAAGCTTTCTTT TRBJ1-1 TRBV25-1 13 . .
CASSLDRNSPLHF TGCGCCAGCAGTCTCGATCGGAATTCACCCCTCCACTTT TRBJ1-6 TRBV10-1 13 once .
CASSLGREQYF TGTGCCAGCAGTTTGGGACGCGAGCAGTACTTC TRBJ2-7 TRBV25-1 11 . .
CASSLAVAGGGNEQFF TGCGCCAGCAGCTTGGCCGTAGCGGGAGGAGGCAATGAGCAGTTCTTC TRBJ2-1 TRBV5-1 16 . TRBD2
CASSLPDQPQHF TGTGCCAGCAGCTTACCAGATCAGCCCCAGCATTTT TRBJ1-5 TRBV7-9 12 . .
CASSYDKDEQYF TGTGCCAGCAGTTACGACAAGGACGAGCAGTACTTC TRBJ2-7 TRBV6-6 12 . .
CSVDTRDRTDTQYF TGCAGCGTTGACACTAGGGACCGGACAGATACGCAGTATTTT TRBJ2-3 TRBV29-1 14 . .
CASGLRDRPYNEQFF TGTGCTAGTGGTTTGCGGGACAGGCCCTACAATGAGCAGTTCTTC TRBJ2-1 TRBV12-5 15 once TRBD1
CASSSYDRREQYF TGTGCCAGCAGTTCATATGACAGGCGTGAGCAGTACTTC TRBJ2-7 TRBV6-9 13 . .
CASSSRQPDFSGANVLTF TGTGCCAGCAGCTCCCGACAGCCGGACTTCTCTGGGGCCAACGTCCTGACTTTC TRBJ2-6 TRBV7-3 18 . .
CASSLDRGTGVTDEQFF TGTGCCAGCAGCTTAGATCGTGGGACAGGGGTGACGGATGAGCAGTTCTTC TRBJ2-1 TRBV11-2 17 . TRBD1
CASSWGYTEAFF TGTGCCAGCTCTTGGGGGTACACTGAAGCTTTCTTT TRBJ1-1 TRBV19 12 . .
CASSLVVSEQFF TGTGCCAGCAGCTTAGTGGTATCTGAGCAGTTCTTC TRBJ2-1 TRBV7-6 12 . .
CASSLGGGTGNQPQHF TGTGCCAGCAGCTTAGGTGGGGGGACGGGAAATCAGCCCCAGCATTTT TRBJ1-5 TRBV13 16 . .
CASSEGSNQPQHF TGTGCCAGCAGTGAAGGTAGCAATCAGCCCCAGCATTTT TRBJ1-5 TRBV25-1 13 . .
CASSLGGGRGTEAFF TGTGCCAGCAGCTTAGGGGGGGGGCGAGGTACTGAAGCTTTCTTT TRBJ1-1 TRBV7-6 15 . .
CASSGTGFAQPQHF TGTGCCAGCAGCGGGACAGGGTTCGCCCAGCCCCAGCATTTT TRBJ1-5 TRBV27 14 few TRBD1
CASSPQGAVYQPQHF TGTGCCAGCAGCCCACAGGGGGCAGTGTATCAGCCCCAGCATTTT TRBJ1-5 TRBV6-5 15 . TRBD1
CASSAWEPGQGRNTIYF TGTGCCAGCAGCGCCTGGGAACCGGGACAGGGGAGAAACACCATATATTTT TRBJ1-3 TRBV9 17 . TRBD1
CASSERTSGSLYEQYF TGCGCCAGCAGCGAACGGACTAGCGGGAGTCTCTACGAGCAGTACTTC TRBJ2-7 TRBV4-1 16 . TRBD2
CASSFDSMLAGESNEQFF TGTGCCAGCAGCTTTGACAGTATGCTAGCGGGAGAAAGTAATGAGCAGTTCTTC TRBJ2-1 TRBV7-8 18 . TRBD2
CASSTSPRNNEQFF TGTGCCAGTAGTACCTCACCTAGAAACAATGAGCAGTTCTTC TRBJ2-1 TRBV19 14 . .
CATGTANYEQYF TGTGCCACCGGGACGGCTAACTACGAGCAGTACTTC TRBJ2-7 TRBV2 12 . .
CAYNRVTYDEQFF TGTGCCTACAACAGGGTCACTTACGATGAGCAGTTCTTC TRBJ2-1 TRBV30 13 . .
CASSFGGGLHEQYF TGTGCCAGCAGCTTTGGGGGAGGGCTTCATGAGCAGTACTTC TRBJ2-7 TRBV7-9 14 . TRBD2
CASSLHLGLNTEAFF TGTGCCAGCAGCCTCCATCTTGGACTGAACACTGAAGCTTTCTTT TRBJ1-1 TRBV11-2 15 . .
CASIQSGTYTDTQYF TGTGCCAGCATCCAAAGCGGGACTTACACAGATACGCAGTATTTT TRBJ2-3 TRBV28 15 . TRBD2
CASSVTQGSLYGYTF TGTGCCAGCAGCGTAACCCAGGGGTCTCTGTATGGCTACACCTTC TRBJ1-2 TRBV9 15 . .
CASSHSGEGDNEQFF TGTGCCAGCAGTCATTCGGGGGAGGGGGACAATGAGCAGTTCTTC TRBJ2-1 TRBV27 15 once .
CASSPRPGTSGSTDEQFF TGTGCCAGCAGCCCAAGGCCGGGTACTAGCGGGAGCACCGATGAGCAGTTCTTC TRBJ2-1 TRBV7-9 18 once TRBD2